Shown below are 10 T cell receptor beta chains from a single sample sequenced in a study of blood T cell repertoires in COVID-19. Assay: immunoSEQ multiplex PCR; the TCRdb copy retains only in-frame clones and omits some. Of 75,000 to 90,000 clones listed, around 80% are singletons. The sequenced sample consisted of peripheral blood. The receptors shown here come from a man between 60 and 75 years old with COVID-19, enrolled during active disease.

The chain has TRBV3-1 (or the pseudogene TRBV3-2) and TRBJ1-2, with unresolved D. Deletions cut 0 bases from V and 5 bases from J, with 7 bases between. CDR1 and CDR2 from the germline V gene are LGHDT and YNNKEL (reference sequence). The CDR3 spans 13 residues. In DNA form, the CDR3 reads TGTGCCAGCAGCCAAGACTACAGTTATGGCTACACCTTC. This translates into CASSQDYSYGYTF.

This clone was detected a few times. J is TRBJ2-6 and V is TRBV10-3; possibly TRBD2 for D (5 bases). Per germline, CDR1 ENHRY and CDR2 SYGVKD. Trimming removed 4 bases at V and 2 bases at J, with 18 bases between. The CDR3 has 18 residues. Here the CDR3 reads CAISGKRFTPTGANVLTF. In DNA form, the CDR3 reads TGTGCCATCAGTGGCAAGCGGTTTACACCCACTGGGGCCAACGTCCTGACTTTC.

This clone was seen more than once but under ten times. The V and J genes are TRBV7-9 and TRBJ1-2; TRBD1 might be the D (6 bases). Trimming left V 2 bases short and J 7 bases short, with 14 bases between. The CDR3 length is 14 residues. Germline V gene data show CDR1 as SEHNR and CDR2 as FQNEAQ (reference sequence). Here the CDR3 reads CASSLIQGLGGYTF. The CDR3 nucleotides read TGTGCCAGCAGCTTAATACAGGGCCTCGGTGGCTACACCTTC.

The V gene is TRBV4-1, the J gene TRBJ1-1, with D hard to call. V gave up 4 bases and J gave up 6 bases, with 18 bases separating them. CDR1 is MGHRA, CDR2 YSYEKL, per germline. The CDR3 extends over 15 amino acids. The CDR3 coding sequence is TGCGCCAGCAGCCCCCTAGAAGCCTTTAAATCTGAAGCTTTCTTT. Translated: CASSPLEAFKSEAFF.

The chain has TRBV7-9 and TRBJ2-7; TRBD1 aligns across 10 bases. The length of the CDR3 is 14 residues. The trim removed 3 bases at V and 5 bases at J, leaving 4 bases unmatched. Germline values: CDR1 SEHNR, CDR2 FQNEAQ (reference sequence). The CDR3 DNA sequence: TGTGCCAGCAGCTTGGGACAGGGGATCGACGAGCAGTACTTC. It yields the protein CASSLGQGIDEQYF.

V and J are TRBV9 and TRBJ2-7; D is possibly TRBD1 (6 bases). CDR1 is SGDLS and CDR2 is YYNGEE in the germline V gene. This CDR3 has 15 amino acids. V lost 4 bases and J 1 base, leaving 15 bases between the germline ends. The CDR3 DNA follows: TGTGCCAGCAGCCCGAGGGGGACGGAATCCTACGAGCAGTACTTC. This translates into CASSPRGTESYEQYF.

J is TRBJ2-5 and V is TRBV10-3; D remains ambiguous. CDR1 ENHRY and CDR2 SYGVKD come from the germline V gene. The CDR3 has 11 residues. Trimming removed 9 bases at V and 3 bases at J, with 8 bases between. As DNA, the CDR3 is TGTGCCATAGCCCAGGAAGAGACCCAGTACTTC. This encodes CAIAQEETQYF.

The chain combines TRBV9 with TRBJ2-2, with a tentative D call TRBD2 (5 bases). This CDR3 contains 14 residues. V shed 6 bases and J shed 6 bases, with 15 bases lying between them. Germline V gene lookup returns CDR1 SGDLS and CDR2 YYNGEE. CDR3 in amino acids: CASTRSAGAGELFF. The CDR3, as DNA: TGTGCCAGCACCCGTAGTGCGGGTGCCGGGGAGCTGTTTTTT.

The chain combines TRBV7-9 with TRBJ1-2, with TRBD1 identical over 8 bases. Germline CDR1 and CDR2: SEHNR and FQNEAQ (reference sequence). Trimming cost V 7 bases and J 10 bases; bases outside gene matches: 11. The CDR3 sequence is 13 residues long. The CDR3 DNA sequence: TGTGCCAGCACGAACCACGGGACAGGAACCTACACCTTC. It yields the protein CASTNHGTGTYTF.

Regarding this clone: One end of the junction is discordant with germline, which a read error may explain. The rearrangement links TRBV7-9 to TRBJ1-1; TRBD1 aligns across 8 bases. Germline-derived CDR1 and CDR2 are SEHNR and FQNEAQ (reference sequence). The CDR3 contains 13 residues. The CDR3 nucleotides are TGTGCCAGCAGCTTAGGAGGGACAGGCCCTCAACCCTTT. This codes for CASSLGGTGPQPF. Combining the CDR3 with reference TRBV7-9 and TRBJ1-1 gives the whole variable domain DTGVSQNPRHKITKRGQNVTFRCDPISEHNRLYWYRQTLGQGPEFLTYFQNEAQLEKSRLLSDRFSAERPKGSFSTLEIQRTEQGDSAMYLCASSLGGTGPQPFGQGTRLTVV.